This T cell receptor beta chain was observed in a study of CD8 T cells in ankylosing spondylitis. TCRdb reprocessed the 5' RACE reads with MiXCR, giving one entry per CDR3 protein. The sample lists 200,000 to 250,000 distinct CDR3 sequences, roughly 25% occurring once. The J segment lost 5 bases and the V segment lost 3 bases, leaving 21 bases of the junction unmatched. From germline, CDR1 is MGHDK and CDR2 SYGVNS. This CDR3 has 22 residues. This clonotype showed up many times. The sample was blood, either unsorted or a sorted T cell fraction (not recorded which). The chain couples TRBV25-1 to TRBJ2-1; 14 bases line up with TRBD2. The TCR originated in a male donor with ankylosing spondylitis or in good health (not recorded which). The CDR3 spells CASSEGLGQTSGRASLDNEQFF. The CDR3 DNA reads TGTGCCAGCAGTGAGGGCCTAGGACAGACTAGCGGGAGGGCCTCTTTAGACAATGAGCAGTTCTTC.